The 20 T cell receptor beta chains given below trace back to one sample, sequenced in a study of neurological immune-mediated disorders (dated by TCRdb to between 2019 and 2020). Library method: 5' RACE. These reads were obtained on an Illumina HiSeq 2500. TCRdb passed the public sequencing reads through fastp at Q25 and MiXCR, retaining productive beta sequences. Merged by CDR3 protein, the rows form single entries marked with the most common genes and DNA. This sample lists fewer than 50,000 distinct CDR3 sequences; about 13% were detected once. Roughly 11% of the sample goes to the ten largest clones. The sample's time point label, decoded: longitudinal time-point 3. Source material: PBMCs. Receptor source: a man under 40 in good health.

The chain employs TRBV5-5 and TRBJ2-7; TRBD1 aligns across 11 bases. Germline V gene sequence: CDR1 SGHKS, CDR2 YYEKEE (reference sequence). Trimming cost V 2 bases and J 2 bases; bases outside gene matches: 6. The CDR3 totals 16 residues. CDR3 amino acids: CASSLVPGQGAYEQYF. As DNA, the CDR3 is TGTGCCAGCAGCTTAGTCCCGGGACAGGGGGCCTACGAGCAGTACTTC.

The sample holds many counts of this clonotype. The chain recombines TRBV11-2 with TRBJ1-1; TRBD1 matches at 7 bases. The CDR3 runs 13 residues. V lost 6 bases to trimming and J lost 4 bases; unmatched junction nucleotides: 5. Germline V gives CDR1 SGHAT, CDR2 FQNNGV. This CDR3 is CASRPGGGTEAFF. The CDR3 nucleotides read TGTGCCAGCAGGCCAGGGGGTGGCACTGAAGCTTTCTTT.

This clonotype was detected ten times or more. J is TRBJ2-1 and V is TRBV10-2, with a possible D match to TRBD1 (6 bases). The CDR3 length is 14 residues. Germline V gives CDR1 WSHSY, CDR2 SAAADI. Trimming took off 4 bases at V and 2 bases at J, with 9 bases between the two ends. In DNA form, the CDR3 reads TGCGCCAGCAGTGGGCAGGGGCCCTACAATGAGCAGTTCTTC. The encoded protein is CASSGQGPYNEQFF.

This clonotype was picked up many times. The chain combines TRBV5-1 with TRBJ2-1; 16 bases map to TRBD2. V shed 4 bases, J shed 1 base, and the junction held 8 bases outside the gene matches. Germline CDR1 is SGHRS and CDR2 is YFSETQ. CDR3 size: 19 residues. This chain's CDR3 is CASSVGTSGRAWSYNEQFF. The DNA for the CDR3 is TGCGCCAGCAGCGTGGGGACTAGCGGGAGGGCCTGGTCCTACAATGAGCAGTTCTTC. Together with reference TRBV5-1 and TRBJ2-1, the CDR3 gives the full variable domain: KAGVTQTPRYLIKTRGQQVTLSCSPISGHRSVSWYQQTPGQGLQFLFEYFSETQRNKGNFPGRFSGRQFSNSRSEMNVSTLELGDSALYLCASSVGTSGRAWSYNEQFFGPGTRLTVL.

As regards this clonotype: The junction does not match germline at one end; this may be a read error. V gene TRBV7-8 combines with J gene TRBJ1-2; D call uncertain. The CDR3 is 13 amino acids. From germline, CDR1 is SGHVS and CDR2 FQNEAQ. CDR3 nucleotide sequence: TGTGCCAGAAGCTTAAGCGGCGACTATGGCTACACCTTC. It specifies CARSLSGDYGYTF.

This clonotype has at least ten counts. The chain has TRBV24-1 and TRBJ2-6; D unresolved. Trimming removed 6 bases from V and 0 bases from J, with 2 bases in between. This CDR3 comprises 13 residues. Per germline, CDR1 KGHDR and CDR2 SFDVKD. The DNA of the CDR3 is TGTGCCACCAGTTTCTCTGGGGCCAACGTCCTGACTTTC. It codes for CATSFSGANVLTF.

The rearrangement links TRBV11-2 to TRBJ2-1; D is perhaps TRBD1 or TRBD2 (6 bases each). The CDR3 has 14 amino acids. Deletions cut 1 base from V and 9 bases from J, with 13 bases between. Per germline, CDR1 SGHAT and CDR2 FQNNGV. DNA for the CDR3: TGTGCCAGCAGCTTAGCGGGGGCCATCGGTGAGCAGTTCTTC. This sequence encodes CASSLAGAIGEQFF.

Regarding this clonotype: A much larger clone is a single base away; this may be a read error. The chain couples TRBV29-1 to TRBJ2-7; 8 nucleotides agree with TRBD1. J lost 5 bases, V lost 6 bases, and 12 bases had no gene match. The CDR3 runs 14 residues. Germline V gives CDR1 SQVTM, CDR2 ANQGSEA. The CDR3 spells CSVQTQDRGNEQYF. CDR3 nucleotide sequence: TGCAGCGTACAAACCCAAGACAGGGGCAACGAGCAGTACTTC.

This clonotype was detected ten times or more. The chain couples TRBV20-1 to TRBJ2-7, with TRBD2 identical over 9 bases. The V gene's germline CDR1 is DFQATT and CDR2 SNEGSKA (reference sequence). This CDR3 has 14 residues. Unmatched junction bases numbered 8, after V lost 6 bases and J lost 2 bases. The CDR3 loop reads CSASKTSGTYEQYF. The CDR3 DNA reads as TGCAGTGCGTCAAAGACTAGCGGCACCTACGAGCAGTACTTC.

This clonotype was counted ten times or more. The chain has TRBV6-6 and TRBJ1-1; D is uncertain. The germline V gene encodes CDR1 MNHNY and CDR2 SVGAGI (reference sequence). The CDR3 loop spans 12 amino acids. Deletions cut 2 bases from V and 7 bases from J, with 8 bases between. CDR3 region: CASSYLGLEAFF. The CDR3 DNA is TGTGCCAGCAGTTACCTCGGCCTTGAAGCTTTCTTT.

This clonotype was observed many times. The chain employs TRBV10-3 and TRBJ1-1; D remains ambiguous. In germline, CDR1 is ENHRY, CDR2 SYGVKD. With 3 bases removed from V and 1 base from J, the gap between germline ends came to 9 bases. The CDR3 runs 14 residues. The CDR3 here is CAISDSTRNTEAFF. CDR3 bases: TGTGCCATCAGTGATTCAACTAGGAACACTGAAGCTTTCTTT.

This chain connects TRBV6-1 to TRBJ2-7; TRBD1 is a possible D gene (5 bases). Deletions cut 4 bases from V and 2 bases from J, with 9 bases between. Germline V gene lookup returns CDR1 MNHNS and CDR2 SASEGT. The CDR3 totals 13 residues. DNA for the CDR3: TGTGCCAGCAGTGTGGCAGGGACCTACGAGCAGTACTTC. Translation gives CASSVAGTYEQYF.

Ten or more counts support this clonotype. The rearrangement joins TRBV5-1 to TRBJ2-3, with TRBD1 matching over 9 bases. The CDR3 is made up of 16 amino acids. The V gene end was trimmed by 4 bases and the J gene end by 5 bases; junction bases not matched to a gene: 11. The germline V gene encodes CDR1 SGHRS and CDR2 YFSETQ. The chain's CDR3 is CASSPRRDRAGDTQYF. The DNA of the CDR3 is TGCGCCAGCAGCCCGCGGCGGGACAGGGCAGGAGATACGCAGTATTTT.

This clonotype was seen repeatedly, ten times or more. The V and J genes are TRBV20-1 and TRBJ2-3; 7 nucleotides match TRBD2. V dropped 3 bases and J dropped 5; count of bases not matched to a gene: 11. This CDR3 comprises 15 residues. The germline CDR1 and CDR2 sequences are DFQATT and SNEGSKA (reference sequence). This CDR3 reads CSASGMAGAVDTQYF. In DNA form, the CDR3 reads TGCAGTGCTAGTGGCATGGCGGGAGCCGTAGATACGCAGTATTTT.

By share of the sample, this clonotype is large. The chain is built from TRBV27 and TRBJ1-1; D unclear. The V end lost 2 bases, the J end lost 1 base, and 5 bases lay between the germline ends. The germline CDR1 and CDR2 sequences are MNHEY and SMNVEV (reference sequence). CDR3 size: 13 residues. CDR3 sequence reads: CASSLGGNTEAFF. In DNA, the CDR3 is TGTGCCAGCAGTTTAGGAGGGAACACTGAAGCTTTCTTT.

This clonotype turned up a few times. This chain uses TRBV20-1 with TRBJ2-3; 9 nucleotides agree with TRBD1. CDR1 and CDR2 from the germline V gene are DFQATT and SNEGSKA (reference sequence). The CDR3 consists of 18 residues. CDR3 residues: CSGTGFQSTSPLTDTQYF. The CDR3 nucleotides are TGCAGCGGGACAGGGTTTCAGTCGACTAGCCCCCTCACAGATACGCAGTATTTT.

The J gene is TRBJ2-7, the V gene TRBV6-2 or TRBV6-3; 9 bases match TRBD2. After removal of 0 bases from V and 3 bases from J, the junction contained 3 bases not matched to a gene. This CDR3 region has 15 residues. CDR1 is MNHEY, CDR2 SVGEGT, per germline. The CDR3, as DNA: TGTGCCAGCAGTTACTCGAGACTAGCGGACTACGAGCAGTACTTC. It codes for CASSYSRLADYEQYF.

This clonotype was observed many times. The rearrangement links TRBV27 to TRBJ2-3, with 8 bases fitting TRBD2. Germline CDR1 reads MNHEY; CDR2 reads SMNVEV (reference sequence). This CDR3 is built from 14 residues. J lost 2 bases, V lost 8 bases, and 6 bases had no gene match. The CDR3 coding sequence is TGTGCCAGCGGAGTAGCGGGATCCACAGATACGCAGTATTTT. Encoded protein: CASGVAGSTDTQYF.

This clonotype was found many times. This chain links TRBV10-3 with TRBJ2-7; 9 positions agree with TRBD1. This CDR3 spans 12 amino acids. Germline CDR1 is ENHRY and CDR2 is SYGVKD. Trimming cost V 9 bases and J 5 bases; bases outside gene matches: 5. CDR3 coding DNA: TGTGCCATACAGGGGGCATCGGACGAGCAGTACTTC. It yields the protein CAIQGASDEQYF.

Turning to this clonotype: Without the conserved terminal phenylalanine or tryptophan, this CDR3 likely stems from a read error. The rearrangement uses TRBV29-1 and TRBJ1-2, with D perhaps matching TRBD1 (6 bases). Germline loops: CDR1 SQVTM, CDR2 ANQGSEA. This CDR3 comprises 15 residues. This CDR3 is CSVEHLDRFNYGYTL. CDR3 nucleotide sequence: TGTAGCGTTGAACATTTAGACAGGTTCAACTATGGCTACACCTTA.